This TCR beta chain appears in the sequencing data of a study of OX40 agonist ivuxolimab in advanced cancers. Study details: In this cohort, patients received ivuxolimab, an agonistic anti-OX40 (CD134) antibody.

Study-level findings and limits: The study observed clonal expansion of CD4+ and CD8+ blood T cells by week 6 at 0.1 to 3.0 mg/kg. CD8+ T cells were the subset that, on average, had more expanded clones than CD4+. Some patients who did not respond also had low normalized T-cell clonal expansion.

Germline assignment: CDR1 SGHRS and CDR2 YFSETQ. Trimming stripped 2 bases from V and 5 bases from J, with 11 bases between. The CDR3 length is 14 residues. Clones were read by immunoSEQ multiplex PCR, and TCRdb kept only the in-frame ones, dropping some. The sample lists roughly 67,000 clones, roughly 87% seen once, with around 5.1% in the top ten. In regard to this clone: The antigen remains undetermined.

The receptor was isolated from an adult with an advanced solid tumor such as melanoma, head and neck, liver or kidney cancer. The material was CD4+ or CD8+ T cells sorted from blood, obtained in a trial of the OX40 agonist ivuxolimab. The chain uses TRBV5-1 and TRBJ1-5; D remains ambiguous. CDR3 bases: TGCGCCAGCAGCTTCTCCCCCGGAGATCAGCCCCAGCATTTT. Translated: CASSFSPGDQPQHF.